The rows below give T cell receptor beta chains drawn from one sample of a study of shared clonotypes between healthy human individuals. Clones were sequenced by immunoSEQ multiplex PCR, and TCRdb holds only the in-frame ones, with some missing. There are about 2 million clones in the sample; approximately 95% occur only once, and 1.1% lies in the top ten. Sequencing input: naive CD8+ T cells sorted from blood. The receptors shown here come from a man aged 18 to 29 in good health. Each CDR3 is given with its conserved first and last residue. The order of the fields is J gene, D gene, V gene, clone size, CDR3 protein, CDR3 DNA. The D gene is left open where the match is weak. Only part of the rows carry a size: once, few, many, or a class if the clone is expanded.

>TRBJ2-7|TRBD2|TRBV6-5|-
CASSSHGTSGTREYF
TGTGCCAGCAGTTCCCATGGGACTAGCGGGACCCGGGAGTACTTC
>TRBJ1-2|-|TRBV11-2|-
CASSLGQFYGYTF
TGCGCCAGCAGCTTAGGACAGTTCTATGGCTACACCTTC
>TRBJ2-5|-|TRBV7-9|-
CASSQKTGQETQYF
TGTGCCAGCAGCCAAAAGACGGGACAAGAGACCCAGTACTTC
>TRBJ2-7|TRBD2|TRBV27|-
CASSWGLAGGYEQYF
TGTGCCAGCAGTTGGGGACTAGCGGGGGGCTACGAGCAGTACTTC
>TRBJ2-3|TRBD2|TRBV10-3|-
CAISHGTSGSTDTQYF
TGTGCCATCAGCCATGGGACTAGCGGGAGTACAGATACGCAGTATTTT
>TRBJ2-7|TRBD1|TRBV10-3|-
CAISGDRGTSYEQYF
TGTGCCATCAGTGGAGACAGGGGGACTTCCTACGAGCAGTACTTC
>TRBJ2-3|TRBD2|TRBV9|-
CASSAGTSGATTDTQYF
TGTGCCAGCAGCGCCGGGACTAGCGGGGCTACCACAGATACGCAGTATTTT
>TRBJ2-3|TRBD2|TRBV5-1|-
CASIEEREDSDTQYF
TGCGCCAGTATAGAGGAGCGGGAGGATTCAGATACGCAGTATTTT
>TRBJ2-7|-|TRBV9|-
CASSEGLFYEQYF
TGTGCCAGCAGCGAGGGACTTTTCTACGAGCAGTACTTC
>TRBJ2-1|-|TRBV7-8|-
CASSPPDRDALAGFDDEQFF
TGTGCCAGCAGCCCCCCGGACAGGGACGCGCTAGCGGGTTTTGACGATGAGCAGTTCTTC
>TRBJ2-2|TRBD2|TRBV9|-
CASSDPSGGLTGELFF
TGTGCCAGCAGCGACCCTAGCGGGGGGCTCACCGGGGAGCTGTTTTTT
>TRBJ1-4|-|TRBV7-9|once
CASSRGNEKLFF
TGTGCCAGCAGCAGGGGTAATGAAAAACTGTTTTTT
>TRBJ1-1|-|TRBV11-2|-
CASSLADSYTEAFF
TGTGCCAGCAGCTTAGCAGACAGCTACACTGAAGCTTTCTTT
>TRBJ2-7|TRBD1|TRBV4-3|-
CASSQDSGGGSYEQYF
TGCGCCAGCAGCCAAGATTCAGGGGGCGGATCCTACGAGCAGTACTTC
>TRBJ1-6|-|TRBV4-1|once
CASSQEVGPPPLHF
TGCGCCAGCAGCCAAGAGGTGGGTCCTCCACCCCTCCACTTT
>TRBJ2-7|TRBD2|TRBV5-1|-
CASSLKLAGGDLTYEQYF
TGCGCCAGCAGCTTGAAGCTAGCGGGGGGTGATTTAACCTACGAGCAGTACTTC
>TRBJ2-1|TRBD2|TRBV7-9|-
CASSLSAGGDYNEQFF
TGTGCCAGCAGCTTAAGTGCGGGGGGCGATTACAATGAGCAGTTCTTC
>TRBJ2-1|-|TRBV5-1|-
CASSLAGTTVPYNEQFF
TGCGCCAGCAGCTTGGCCGGGACCACGGTACCCTACAATGAGCAGTTCTTC
>TRBJ1-5|-|TRBV27|-
CASSLGGGTGNQPQHF
TGTGCCAGCAGTTTAGGCGGGGGAACGGGCAATCAGCCCCAGCATTTT
>TRBJ2-3|-|TRBV9|-
CASSDNRVRRADTQYF
TGTGCCAGCAGCGATAACAGGGTGAGAAGGGCAGATACGCAGTATTTT
>TRBJ2-7|-|TRBV27|-
CASSFKDGAYEQYF
TGTGCCAGCAGTTTTAAGGACGGGGCCTACGAGCAGTACTTC
>TRBJ2-7|-|TRBV11-2|-
CASSFGTHYEQYF
TGTGCCAGCAGCTTCGGGACTCACTACGAGCAGTACTTC
>TRBJ2-1|-|TRBV30|-
CAWTSLNYNEQFF
TGTGCCTGGACTAGCCTTAATTACAATGAGCAGTTCTTC
>TRBJ2-1|TRBD2|TRBV4-3|-
CASSQEWVAGGYNEQFF
TGCGCCAGCAGCCAGGAGTGGGTAGCGGGAGGTTACAATGAGCAGTTCTTC
>TRBJ1-6|TRBD1|TRBV28|-
CASSFRGAGDRTLHF
TGTGCCAGCAGTTTCAGGGGGGCCGGCGACAGAACCCTCCACTTT
>TRBJ1-2|-|TRBV14|-
CASSQRVGRGTGYTF
TGTGCCAGCAGCCAACGTGTCGGTAGGGGAACTGGCTACACCTTC
>TRBJ2-4|-|TRBV7-2|-
CASSLVVIADVSGKNIQYF
TGTGCCAGCAGCTTAGTCGTAATAGCAGACGTGTCTGGAAAAAACATTCAGTACTTC
>TRBJ2-1|-|TRBV4-3|-
CASSQDQGRDAEFF
TGCGCCAGCAGCCAAGATCAGGGCCGGGACGCAGAGTTCTTC
>TRBJ2-7|-|TRBV30|-
CAWSKGQNYEQYF
TGTGCCTGGAGTAAAGGACAGAATTACGAGCAGTACTTC
>TRBJ2-7|-|TRBV29-1|once
CSVEEEGSEQYF
TGCAGCGTTGAAGAAGAAGGGTCCGAGCAGTACTTC
>TRBJ2-2|TRBD1|TRBV19|-
CAIRTGENTGELFF
TGTGCCATTCGGACAGGGGAGAACACCGGGGAGCTGTTTTTT
>TRBJ1-6|-|TRBV5-4|-
CASSPGGGENSPLHF
TGTGCCAGCAGCCCAGGCGGGGGGGAAAATTCACCCCTCCACTTT
>TRBJ2-1|TRBD2|TRBV2|once
CASSETSGGPYNEQFF
TGTGCCAGCAGTGAGACTAGCGGGGGGCCCTACAATGAGCAGTTCTTC
>TRBJ1-5|-|TRBV19|-
CASTGVRGMGQPQHF
TGTGCCAGTACCGGGGTTAGGGGGATGGGTCAGCCCCAGCATTTT
>TRBJ1-3|-|TRBV9|-
CASSEQTNTIYF
TGTGCCAGCAGCGAACAGACAAACACCATATATTTT
>TRBJ2-7|-|TRBV5-6|-
CASSRAGAGAYEQYF
TGTGCCAGCAGCCGGGCGGGGGCAGGGGCCTACGAGCAGTACTTC
>TRBJ2-7|-|TRBV4-1|-
CASSQVQTAVDEQYF
TGCGCCAGCAGCCAAGTCCAAACCGCAGTGGACGAGCAGTACTTC
>TRBJ1-2|-|TRBV9|once
CASSVGLRDLFNYGYTF
TGTGCCAGCAGCGTAGGTCTTCGGGACCTGTTTAACTATGGCTACACCTTC
>TRBJ2-3|-|TRBV28|-
CASSLSGTEDFTDTQYF
TGTGCCAGCAGTTTATCGGGGACGGAGGATTTCACAGATACGCAGTATTTT
>TRBJ1-2|TRBD1|TRBV4-3|-
CASSQNIGDRGNYGYTF
TGCGCCAGCAGCCAAAATATAGGGGACAGGGGGAACTATGGCTACACCTTC
>TRBJ2-7|TRBD2|TRBV4-1|-
CASSQELGGLAAGEQYF
TGCGCCAGCAGCCAAGAATTGGGAGGGCTAGCGGCGGGCGAGCAGTACTTC
>TRBJ2-3|TRBD2|TRBV10-3|-
CAISPSSGGDTQYF
TGTGCCATCAGCCCGTCATCGGGGGGAGATACGCAGTATTTT
>TRBJ1-3|-|TRBV10-2|-
CASSDRVGSGNTIYF
TGCGCCAGCAGTGACCGTGTGGGCTCTGGAAACACCATATATTTT
>TRBJ1-2|-|TRBV6-6|-
CASSLPQGQLLYGYTF
TGTGCCAGCAGTTTACCCCAAGGACAGCTTCTCTATGGCTACACCTTC